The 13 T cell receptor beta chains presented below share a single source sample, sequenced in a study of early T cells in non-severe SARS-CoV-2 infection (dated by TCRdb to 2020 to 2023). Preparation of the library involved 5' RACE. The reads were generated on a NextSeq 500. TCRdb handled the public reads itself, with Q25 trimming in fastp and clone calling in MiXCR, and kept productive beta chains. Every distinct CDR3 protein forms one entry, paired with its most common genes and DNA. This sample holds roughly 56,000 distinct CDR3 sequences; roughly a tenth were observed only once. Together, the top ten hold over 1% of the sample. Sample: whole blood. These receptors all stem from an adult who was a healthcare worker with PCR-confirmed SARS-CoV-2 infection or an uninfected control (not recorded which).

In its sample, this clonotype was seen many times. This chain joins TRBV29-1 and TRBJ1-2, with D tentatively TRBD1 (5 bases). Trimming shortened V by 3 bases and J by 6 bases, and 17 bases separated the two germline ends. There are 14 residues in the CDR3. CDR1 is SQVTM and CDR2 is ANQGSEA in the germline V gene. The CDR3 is CSVEPRGLGDGYTF. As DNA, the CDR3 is TGCAGCGTTGAGCCCCGGGGACTCGGGGATGGCTACACCTTC.

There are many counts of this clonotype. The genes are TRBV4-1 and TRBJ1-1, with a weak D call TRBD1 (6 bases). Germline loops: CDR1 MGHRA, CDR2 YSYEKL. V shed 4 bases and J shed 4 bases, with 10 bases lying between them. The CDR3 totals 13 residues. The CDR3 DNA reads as TGCGCCAGCAGCCGAGGGGGAGTCACTGAAGCTTTCTTT. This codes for CASSRGGVTEAFF.

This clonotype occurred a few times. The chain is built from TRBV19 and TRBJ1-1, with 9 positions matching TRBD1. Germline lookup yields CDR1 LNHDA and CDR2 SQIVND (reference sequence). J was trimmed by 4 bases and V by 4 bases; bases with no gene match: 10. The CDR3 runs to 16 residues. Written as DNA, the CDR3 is TGTGCCAGTAGTAGCCCCACAGGGGGCTTTGCCACTGAAGCTTTCTTT. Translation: CASSSPTGGFATEAFF. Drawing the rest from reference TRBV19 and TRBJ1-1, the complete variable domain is DGGITQSPKYLFRKEGQNVTLSCEQNLNHDAMYWYRQDPGQGLRLIYYSQIVNDFQKGDIAEGYSVSREKKESFPLTVTSAQKNPTAFYLCASSSPTGGFATEAFFGQGTRLTVV.

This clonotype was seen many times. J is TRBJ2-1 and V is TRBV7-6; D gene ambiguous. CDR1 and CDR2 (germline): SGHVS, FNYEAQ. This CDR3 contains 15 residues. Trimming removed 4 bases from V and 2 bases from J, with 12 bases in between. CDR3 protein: CASSSAYQPYNEQFF. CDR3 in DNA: TGTGCCAGCAGCTCCGCATACCAACCCTACAATGAGCAGTTCTTC. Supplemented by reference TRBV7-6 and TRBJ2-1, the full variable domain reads GAGVSQSPRYKVTKRGQDVALRCDPISGHVSLYWYRQALGQGPEFLTYFNYEAQQDKSGLPNDRFSAERPEGSISTLTIQRTEQRDSAMYRCASSSAYQPYNEQFFGPGTRLTVL.

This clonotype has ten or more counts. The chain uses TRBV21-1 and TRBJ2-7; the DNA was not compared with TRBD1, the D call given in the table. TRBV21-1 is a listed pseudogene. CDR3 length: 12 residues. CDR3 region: CASSKRGGEQYV. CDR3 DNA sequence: TGTGCCAGCAGCAAAAGGGGGGGCGAGCAGTACGTC.

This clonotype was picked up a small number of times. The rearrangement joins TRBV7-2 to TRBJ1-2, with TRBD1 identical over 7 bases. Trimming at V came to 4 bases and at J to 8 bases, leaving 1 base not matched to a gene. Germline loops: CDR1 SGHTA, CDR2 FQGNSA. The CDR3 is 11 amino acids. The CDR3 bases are TGTGCCAGCAGCTGGGGACAGGGCTACACCTTC. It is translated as CASSWGQGYTF.

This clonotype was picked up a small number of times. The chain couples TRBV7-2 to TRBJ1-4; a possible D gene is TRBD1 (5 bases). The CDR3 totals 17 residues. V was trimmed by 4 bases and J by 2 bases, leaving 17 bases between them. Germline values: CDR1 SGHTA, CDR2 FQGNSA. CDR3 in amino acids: CASSSRVGVVTNEKLFF. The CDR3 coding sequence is TGTGCCAGCAGCTCCCGAGTAGGGGTCGTTACTAATGAAAAACTGTTTTTT.

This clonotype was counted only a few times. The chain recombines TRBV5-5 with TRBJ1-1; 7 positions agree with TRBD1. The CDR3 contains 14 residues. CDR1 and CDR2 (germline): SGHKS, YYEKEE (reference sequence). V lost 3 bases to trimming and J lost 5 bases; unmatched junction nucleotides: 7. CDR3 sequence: CASSSQGKATEAFF. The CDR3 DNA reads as TGTGCCAGCAGCTCACAGGGGAAGGCGACTGAAGCTTTCTTT.

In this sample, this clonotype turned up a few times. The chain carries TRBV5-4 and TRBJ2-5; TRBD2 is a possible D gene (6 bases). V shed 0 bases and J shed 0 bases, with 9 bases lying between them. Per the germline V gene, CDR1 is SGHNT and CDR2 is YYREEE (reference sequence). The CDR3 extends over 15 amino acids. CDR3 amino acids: CASSLAGGNQETQYF. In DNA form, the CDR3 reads TGTGCCAGCAGCTTGGCCGGAGGGAACCAAGAGACCCAGTACTTC.

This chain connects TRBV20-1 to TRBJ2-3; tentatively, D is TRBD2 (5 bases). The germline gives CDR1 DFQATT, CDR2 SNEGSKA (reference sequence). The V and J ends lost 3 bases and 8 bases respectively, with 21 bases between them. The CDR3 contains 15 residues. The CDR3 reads CSASILRRGIGTQYF. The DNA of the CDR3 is TGCAGTGCTAGTATACTTCGTCGGGGAATTGGTACGCAGTATTTT.

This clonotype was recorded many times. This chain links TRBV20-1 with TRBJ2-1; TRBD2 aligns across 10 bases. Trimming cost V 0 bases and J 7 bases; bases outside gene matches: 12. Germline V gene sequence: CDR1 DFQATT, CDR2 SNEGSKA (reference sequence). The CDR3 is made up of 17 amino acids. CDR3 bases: TGCAGTGCTAGAGATCTCCATACTAGCGGGGACGGGAATGAGCAGTTCTTC. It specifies CSARDLHTSGDGNEQFF.

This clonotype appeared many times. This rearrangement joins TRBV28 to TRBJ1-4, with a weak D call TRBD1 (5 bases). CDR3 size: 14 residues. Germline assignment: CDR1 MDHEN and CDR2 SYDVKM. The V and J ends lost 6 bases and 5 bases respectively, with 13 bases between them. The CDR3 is CASSREGSNEKLFF. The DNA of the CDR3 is TGTGCCAGCAGCCGAGAGGGGTCCAATGAAAAACTGTTTTTT.

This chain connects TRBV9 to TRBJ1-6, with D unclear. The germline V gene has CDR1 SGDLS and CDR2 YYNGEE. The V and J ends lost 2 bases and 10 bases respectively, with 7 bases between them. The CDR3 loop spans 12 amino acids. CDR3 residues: CASSVNESPLHF. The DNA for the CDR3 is TGTGCCAGCAGCGTTAATGAGTCACCCCTCCACTTT.